These 2 T cell receptor beta chains came from one sample sequenced in a study of T-cell memory formation after mild COVID-19. TCRdb re-called the 5' RACE reads with MiXCR, one entry per CDR3 protein. The sample has about 340,000 distinct CDR3 sequences; 10% to 15% are singletons. Sample: PBMCs or a T cell subset sorted from them (not recorded which). These receptors were taken from a man between 18 and 29 years old who had mild COVID-19 (a few samples of this study predate the infection). Cell type and time point are not known.

This clonotype was seen many times. The genes are TRBV12-2 and TRBJ1-6; TRBD1, the table's D call, lacks a check against the DNA. TRBV12-2 is a pseudogene. The CDR3 has 16 residues. The CDR3 sequence is CASRLVGLRTGITLHF. The CDR3 nucleotides are TGTGCAAGTCGCTTAGTGGGTCTGCGGACAGGGATTACCCTCCACTTT.

This clonotype was counted at least ten times. The rearrangement joins TRBV5-1 to TRBJ1-2; no firm D call. The CDR3 is made up of 14 amino acids. Germline V gene sequence: CDR1 SGHRS, CDR2 YFSETQ. V lost 1 base and J 8 bases, leaving 15 bases between the germline ends. This CDR3 is CASSLKGSVGGYTF. In DNA form, the CDR3 reads TGCGCCAGCAGCTTGAAGGGCTCAGTGGGGGGCTACACCTTC.